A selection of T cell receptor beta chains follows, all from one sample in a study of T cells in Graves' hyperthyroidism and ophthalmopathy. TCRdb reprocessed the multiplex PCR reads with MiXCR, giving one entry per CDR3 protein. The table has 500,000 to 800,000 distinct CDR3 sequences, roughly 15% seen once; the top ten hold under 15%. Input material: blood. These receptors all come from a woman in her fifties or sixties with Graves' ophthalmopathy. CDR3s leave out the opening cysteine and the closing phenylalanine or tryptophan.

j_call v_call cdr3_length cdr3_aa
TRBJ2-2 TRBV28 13 AALGGPPDTGELF
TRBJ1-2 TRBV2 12 ASSEAQGQHGYT
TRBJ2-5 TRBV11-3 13 ASSKGLAGVETQY
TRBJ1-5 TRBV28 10 ARGLFNQPQH
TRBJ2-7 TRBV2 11 ASSDWDSYEQY
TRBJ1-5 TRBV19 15 ASSTWDSDYSNQPQH
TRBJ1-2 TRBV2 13 ASSVDRGRFDDYT
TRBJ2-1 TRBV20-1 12 SAQRLGSYNEQF
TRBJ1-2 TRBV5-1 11 ASSLVEEGGYT
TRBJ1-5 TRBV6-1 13 ASSDWGGVEQPQH
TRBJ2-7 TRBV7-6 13 ASSNQPGQGYEQY
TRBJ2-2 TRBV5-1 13 ASSLVSGGTGELF
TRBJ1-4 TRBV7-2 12 ASSSQVGLEKLF
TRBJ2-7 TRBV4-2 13 ASSQDPQGSGEQY
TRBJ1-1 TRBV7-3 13 ASSPQDRDHTEAF
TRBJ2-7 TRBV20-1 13 SASLPGRLSYEQY
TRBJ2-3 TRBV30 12 AWSRDGGTDTQY
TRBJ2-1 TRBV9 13 ASSIGQGSGNEQF
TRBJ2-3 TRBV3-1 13 ASSQTRLFTDTQY
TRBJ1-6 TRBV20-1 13 SARGDRGSNSPLH
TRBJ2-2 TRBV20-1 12 SAIAGGATGELF
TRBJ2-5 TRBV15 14 ATSREPLAGGETQY
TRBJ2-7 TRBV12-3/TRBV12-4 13 ASSLTGGQWYEQY
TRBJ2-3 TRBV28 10 ASSFLAGAQY
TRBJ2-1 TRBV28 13 ASTLAPTGYNEQF
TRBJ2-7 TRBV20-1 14 SANRRAKGPYYEQY
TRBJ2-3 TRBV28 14 ASTGTWTGPTDTQY
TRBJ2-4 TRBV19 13 ASSRGTGVMDIQY
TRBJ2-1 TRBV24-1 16 ATGTSGRAGGGYNEQF
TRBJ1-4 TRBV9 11 ASSVGPNEKLF
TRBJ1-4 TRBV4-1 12 ASSQVGVGEKLF
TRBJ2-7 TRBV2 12 ASTPGQGPYEQY
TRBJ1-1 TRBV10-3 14 AISNVSLGRITEAF
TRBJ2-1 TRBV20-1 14 SARDRSPNLVYEQF
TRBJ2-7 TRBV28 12 ASSLKQVEGEQY
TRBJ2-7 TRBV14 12 ASSSLGGSYEQY
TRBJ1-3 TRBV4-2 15 ASSQDFSLLSGNTIY
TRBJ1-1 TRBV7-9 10 ASSTMNTEAF
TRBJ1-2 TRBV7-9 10 ASSFQGTGYT
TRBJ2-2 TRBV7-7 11 ASSPDRVGELF
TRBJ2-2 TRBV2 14 ASSNHGGTNTGELF
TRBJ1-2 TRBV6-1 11 ASRGDRVDGYT
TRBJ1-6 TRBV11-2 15 ASSLLPLTSFNSPLH